This TCR beta chain was sequenced in a study of tumor-infiltrating lymphocytes in primary liver carcinoma. Across the study: These patients were men and women whose ages were 30 to 69 years. Findings and caveats of the study: Lower overlap was observed for tumor-adjacent and tumor-blood pairs relative to tumor region pairs. Significantly greater top-250-clone fractions characterized tumors relative to blood (p = 0.039).

Both blood RNA, taken from unsorted whole blood, and germline DNA were extracted. A constant-region primer served to make TCR beta cDNA from about 530 ng total RNA. For TCR beta, libraries were produced by three nested multiplex PCR rounds using slightly modified ARM-PCR. From the multiplex PCR reads, TCRdb called clonotypes with MiXCR, one entry per CDR3 protein. The sample holds 330,000 or so distinct CDR3 sequences, 65% seen once. For this clonotype: As yet, its antigen is unknown. Sequence at one end of the junction differs from germline and may be a read error.

The clonotype originates from a middle-aged man with primary liver carcinoma and hepatitis B virus infection. Sample: peripheral blood.

The CDR3 region has the DNA TGTGCCGGCAGCTTAACTGATACGCAGTATTTT. Encoded protein: CAGSLTDTQYF. The rearrangement links TRBV13 to TRBJ2-3; D uncertain. CDR1 is PRHDT and CDR2 is FYEKMQ in the germline V gene (reference sequence). The length of the CDR3 is 11 residues.